The 17 T cell receptor beta chains in this list originate from one sample, sequenced in a study of shared clonotypes between healthy human individuals. In the naive CD8 group, cells lacked CD45RO and were positively selected for CCR7, so terminally differentiated effector memory CD45RA+ cells were left out. Sequenced by immunoSEQ multiplex PCR; TCRdb stores in-frame clones only, minus some. The sample contains about 2,200,000 clones, just over 90% of which appear only once. Sequencing was performed on naive CD8+ T cells from PBMCs. These receptors were obtained from a man aged 18 to 29 in good health. Some clones in this sample may be carry-over from other donors' samples.

This chain joins TRBV2 and TRBJ1-1; no definite D call. V lost 1 base, J lost 0 bases, and 18 bases lay in between. This CDR3 has 18 amino acids. Germline CDR1 and CDR2: SNHLY and FYNNEI. CDR3 in amino acids: CASSEDEDQALMNTEAFF. The CDR3 bases are TGTGCCAGCAGTGAAGATGAGGACCAAGCCCTTATGAACACTGAAGCTTTCTTT.

This chain joins TRBV27 and TRBJ2-5, with D uncertain. The V and J ends lost 3 bases and 5 bases respectively, with 13 bases between them. The CDR3 runs 14 residues. Germline CDR1 MNHEY, CDR2 SMNVEV (reference sequence). The CDR3 sequence is CASSLGWVGETQYF. The CDR3 DNA reads as TGTGCCAGCAGTTTGGGCTGGGTCGGCGAGACCCAGTACTTC.

The chain combines TRBV9 with TRBJ1-4; 7 positions match TRBD1. The J segment lost 7 bases and the V segment lost 4 bases, leaving 7 bases of the junction unmatched. CDR3 size: 14 residues. CDR1 is SGDLS, CDR2 YYNGEE, per germline. Written as DNA, the CDR3 is TGTGCCAGCAGCTCCGGACAGGAAGGTGAAAAACTGTTTTTT. It is translated as CASSSGQEGEKLFF.

J is TRBJ1-1 and V is TRBV4-1, with 9 bases fitting TRBD1. Trimming cost V 8 bases and J 1 base; bases outside gene matches: 11. Germline CDR1 is MGHRA and CDR2 is YSYEKL. CDR3 length equals 16 residues. The CDR3 DNA reads as TGCGCCAGCGACCGCGGGACAGGGTTTTCGAACACTGAAGCTTTCTTT. Translated: CASDRGTGFSNTEAFF.

The rearrangement joins TRBV4-1 to TRBJ2-7; tentatively, D is TRBD2 (6 bases). The germline CDR1 and CDR2 sequences are MGHRA and YSYEKL. The CDR3 runs to 14 residues. V was cut by 2 bases and J by 5 bases, with 13 bases left in between. For the CDR3, the DNA is TGCGCCAGCAGCCAACTAGCGTTAAGGGACGAGCAGTACTTC. This encodes CASSQLALRDEQYF.

J is TRBJ1-1 and V is TRBV2; D not certain. Germline V gene sequence: CDR1 SNHLY, CDR2 FYNNEI. Deletions cut 4 bases from V and 0 bases from J, with 9 bases between. The CDR3 contains 14 residues. The CDR3 loop reads CASSVGRLNTEAFF. The CDR3 bases are TGTGCCAGCAGTGTAGGACGGTTGAACACTGAAGCTTTCTTT.

The chain joins TRBV6-5 to TRBJ2-7; D unresolved. The V and J ends lost 2 bases and 5 bases respectively, with 13 bases between them. The CDR3 covers 14 residues. Germline loops: CDR1 MNHEY, CDR2 SVGAGI. Written as DNA, the CDR3 is TGTGCCAGCAGTTACGATGCAGAAGGGCACGAGCAGTACTTC. It translates to CASSYDAEGHEQYF.

CDR3 in amino acids: CASSQTSGGYEQYF. The CDR3 DNA is TGTGCCAGCAGCCAAACTAGCGGGGGATACGAGCAGTACTTC. The rearrangement links TRBV4-2 to TRBJ2-7, with TRBD2 matching over 11 bases. The V and J ends lost 2 bases and 4 bases, in that order; junction bases with no gene match: 1. The CDR3 is made up of 14 amino acids. Germline CDR1 reads LGHNA; CDR2 reads YNFKEQ.

The chain is built from TRBV19 and TRBJ2-1; 12 bases fit TRBD2. The CDR3 contains 18 residues. Germline CDR1 is LNHDA and CDR2 is SQIVND (reference sequence). V lost 1 base to trimming and J lost 0 bases; unmatched junction nucleotides: 4. The CDR3 here is CASSIVTSGGSSYNEQFF. CDR3 DNA: TGTGCCAGTAGTATAGTGACTAGCGGGGGAAGCTCCTACAATGAGCAGTTCTTC.

The V call is TRBV4-1, the J call TRBJ1-4, with unresolved D. The V end was cut by 0 bases, the J end by 8 bases, with 4 bases between. CDR3 length: 12 residues. Germline V CDR1 and CDR2: MGHRA, YSYEKL. The CDR3 reads CASSQEGEKLFF. Here the CDR3 DNA reads TGCGCCAGCAGCCAAGAGGGCGAAAAACTGTTTTTT.

The chain recombines TRBV11-2 with TRBJ1-2; D uncertain. This CDR3 contains 14 residues. Germline V gene sequence: CDR1 SGHAT, CDR2 FQNNGV. Deletions cut 3 bases from V and 0 bases from J, with 8 bases between. CDR3: CASSFERANYGYTF. CDR3 in DNA: TGTGCCAGCAGCTTCGAACGAGCTAACTATGGCTACACCTTC.

The V and J genes are TRBV11-2 and TRBJ2-7, with D possibly matching TRBD1 (6 bases). CDR1 is SGHAT, CDR2 FQNNGV, per germline. The ends were cut back, 5 bases at V and 2 bases at J, with 13 bases in the middle. The CDR3 loop spans 14 amino acids. CDR3 sequence: CASSIMTGAYEQYF. In DNA form, the CDR3 reads TGTGCCAGCAGCATTATGACAGGAGCCTACGAGCAGTACTTC.

This chain connects TRBV30 to TRBJ2-5; either TRBD1 or TRBD2 may supply D (5 bases each). The V end lost 3 bases, the J end lost 0 bases, and 8 bases lay between the germline ends. Germline values: CDR1 GTSNPN, CDR2 SVGIG (reference sequence). The CDR3 contains 13 residues. In nucleotides, the CDR3 is TGTGCCTGGAGCAGGGAGTACCAAGAGACCCAGTACTTC. Amino acid sequence: CAWSREYQETQYF.

The rearrangement uses TRBV13 and TRBJ2-7; 7 bases line up with TRBD1. There are 16 residues in the CDR3. The germline CDR1 and CDR2 sequences are PRHDT and FYEKMQ (reference sequence). Losses at the gene ends were 5 bases for V and 2 bases for J; bases not matched to a gene: 12. CDR3 sequence (DNA): TGTGCCAGCAGCACCAAATCCGGGACAGAGCCCTACGAGCAGTACTTC. Translated: CASSTKSGTEPYEQYF.

The rearrangement joins TRBV4-1 to TRBJ2-5; 8 positions agree with TRBD1. There are 16 residues in the CDR3. V shed 5 bases and J 5 bases; nucleotides not matched to a gene: 13. Germline V gives CDR1 MGHRA, CDR2 YSYEKL. The CDR3 nucleotides are TGCGCCAGCAGCGATATACAGGGGGGCTGGCGGGAGACCCAGTACTTC. Translated: CASSDIQGGWRETQYF.

CDR3 sequence: CASSLSAGANVLTF. In DNA, the CDR3 is TGTGCCAGCAGCTTAAGTGCTGGGGCCAACGTCCTGACTTTC. The genes are TRBV7-9 and TRBJ2-6, with D unclear. Germline CDR1 reads SEHNR; CDR2 reads FQNEAQ (reference sequence). V was trimmed by 2 bases and J by 2 bases, leaving 4 bases between them. The CDR3 loop spans 14 amino acids.

The chain employs TRBV7-9 and TRBJ2-7, with TRBD1 matching over 9 bases. The V gene's germline CDR1 is SEHNR and CDR2 FQNEAQ (reference sequence). The ends lost 3 bases at V and 4 bases at J; junction bases unmatched: 7. This CDR3 comprises 15 residues. The DNA for the CDR3 is TGTGCCAGCAGCTTGGCTCCGACAGGGGGATACGAGCAGTACTTC. It encodes CASSLAPTGGYEQYF. Full variable domain (outside the CDR3, taken from reference TRBV7-9 and TRBJ2-7): DTGVSQNPRHKITKRGQNVTFRCDPISEHNRLYWYRQTLGQGPEFLTYFQNEAQLEKSRLLSDRFSAERPKGSFSTLEIQRTEQGDSAMYLCASSLAPTGGYEQYFGPGTRLTVT.